These T cell receptor beta chains were read from a single sample in a study of T cells after yellow fever vaccination. TCRdb redid the calling of the 5' RACE reads with MiXCR, one entry per CDR3 protein. The data show fewer than 450,000 distinct CDR3 sequences, 11% seen once. Here the sequenced sample was PBMCs, taken on the day of the first yellow fever vaccination. These receptors were collected from a young man who received the YFV17D yellow fever vaccine. Each CDR3 is given with its conserved first and last residue. Each record gives: CDR3 length, J gene, clone size, V gene, D gene, CDR3 protein, CDR3 DNA. D genes are given only for firm matches. Not every row has a clone size; where given, it reads once, few, many or a size class.

>16|TRBJ2-2|-|TRBV6-1|-
CASSTSLAGIREELFF
TGTGCCAGCAGTACGAGCCTGGCTGGTATCCGCGAGGAGCTGTTTTTT
>12|TRBJ2-3|-|TRBV20-1|TRBD2
CSSSGSTDTQYF
TGCAGTTCTAGCGGATCCACAGATACGCAGTATTTT
>12|TRBJ1-6|few|TRBV28|-
CASSRGLSPLHF
TGTGCCAGCAGTCGGGGTCTCTCACCCCTCCACTTT
>12|TRBJ1-2|few|TRBV20-1|-
CSARDPNRGYTF
TGCAGTGCTAGAGATCCGAATCGAGGCTACACCTTC
>16|TRBJ2-3|-|TRBV11-2|TRBD1
CASSPPNRGPDLWQYF
TGTGCCAGCAGCCCCCCGAACAGGGGGCCGGATCTTTGGCAGTATTTT
>14|TRBJ2-3|many|TRBV28|-
CASSPESSTDTQYF
TGTGCCAGCAGCCCGGAGAGTAGCACAGATACGCAGTATTTT
>13|TRBJ1-2|-|TRBV6-2/TRBV6-3|-
CASSTTGPYGYTF
TGTGCCAGCAGCACTACAGGGCCCTATGGCTACACCTTC
>16|TRBJ1-2|-|TRBV4-1|TRBD1
CASSQETGVLWYGYTF
TGCGCCAGCAGCCAAGAGACAGGGGTTTTGTGGTATGGCTACACCTTC
>16|TRBJ1-2|-|TRBV5-4|-
CASRPTLLLDNYGYTF
TGTGCCAGCAGGCCTACACTGCTCCTTGATAACTATGGCTACACCTTC
>16|TRBJ1-5|-|TRBV7-9|TRBD1
CASSLVTGGGNQPQHF
TGTGCCAGCAGCTTAGTGACAGGGGGTGGCAATCAGCCCCAGCATTTT
>12|TRBJ1-1|-|TRBV29-1|TRBD1
CSGEQGAIEAFF
TGCAGCGGGGAGCAGGGGGCAATTGAAGCTTTCTTT
>16|TRBJ1-6|-|TRBV5-5|-
CASSLNIHRDNSPLHF
TGTGCCAGCAGCTTGAATATACACAGGGATAATTCACCCCTCCACTTT
>14|TRBJ1-4|few|TRBV20-1|-
CSAREGGLNEKLFF
TGCAGTGCTAGAGAGGGAGGGCTTAATGAAAAACTGTTTTTT
>15|TRBJ2-7|-|TRBV12-3/TRBV12-4|-
CASSLLTGTGYEQYF
TGTGCCAGCAGTTTATTAACAGGGACGGGGTACGAGCAGTACTTC
>15|TRBJ2-1|few|TRBV2|TRBD2
CASKKLADSYNEQFF
TGTGCCAGCAAAAAACTAGCGGACTCCTACAATGAGCAGTTCTTC
>15|TRBJ1-2|many|TRBV29-1|-
CSVGLSLEGDYGYTF
TGCAGCGTTGGGCTAAGCTTAGAGGGGGACTATGGCTACACCTTC
>15|TRBJ2-4|few|TRBV7-2|-
CASSGARGRENIQYF
TGTGCCAGCAGTGGCGCTAGGGGCCGGGAAAACATTCAGTACTTC
>12|TRBJ1-3|few|TRBV13|-
CASKDGGNTIYF
TGTGCCAGCAAAGATGGAGGAAACACCATATATTTT
>14|TRBJ2-5|many|TRBV9|-
CASSAWDSQETQYF
TGTGCCAGCAGCGCCTGGGACTCGCAAGAGACCCAGTACTTC
>14|TRBJ2-3|-|TRBV29-1|TRBD2
CSVTSGGPRDTQYF
TGCAGCGTTACCAGCGGGGGGCCCAGGGATACGCAGTATTTT
>16|TRBJ1-2|few|TRBV20-1|-
CSARDFRGGREGGYTF
TGCAGTGCTAGAGATTTTAGGGGGGGCAGAGAGGGTGGCTACACCTTC
>17|TRBJ2-2|few|TRBV4-1|-
CASSQFRRTQNTGELFF
TGCGCCAGCAGCCAATTTAGAAGGACCCAGAACACCGGGGAGCTGTTTTTT
>14|TRBJ1-5|many|TRBV12-3/TRBV12-4|-
CASSIGGDWRPQHF
TGTGCCAGCAGCATCGGGGGTGATTGGCGGCCCCAGCATTTT
>17|TRBJ2-2|-|TRBV10-2|TRBD2
CASRAGGPFRNTGELFF
TGCGCCAGCAGAGCGGGGGGGCCATTTAGGAACACCGGGGAGCTGTTTTTT
>15|TRBJ2-1|many|TRBV11-2|TRBD1
CASSSRDRGSGEQFF
TGTGCCAGCAGCTCCCGGGACAGGGGCTCGGGTGAGCAGTTCTTC
>15|TRBJ1-1|few|TRBV4-1|-
CASSAPSRGHGGAFF
TGCGCCAGCAGCGCTCCAAGTCGGGGGCACGGGGGGGCTTTCTTT
>17|TRBJ2-3|-|TRBV7-3|TRBD1
CASSFTGGREETDTQYF
TGTGCCAGCAGCTTTACAGGGGGCAGGGAGGAAACAGATACGCAGTATTTT
>15|TRBJ1-1|-|TRBV6-1|-
CASSALPRLNTEAFF
TGTGCCAGCAGTGCCCTCCCGAGACTGAACACTGAAGCTTTCTTT
>14|TRBJ1-2|many|TRBV5-1|-
CASSLAIGGRGYTF
TGCGCCAGCAGCTTGGCAATAGGAGGGAGAGGCTACACCTTC
>15|TRBJ1-3|few|TRBV4-1|-
CASSQVTGGGNTIYF
TGCGCCAGCAGCCAAGTCACGGGGGGAGGAAACACCATATATTTT
>13|TRBJ2-3|few|TRBV10-3|-
CAIPGRGTDTQYF
TGTGCCATCCCCGGGCGAGGCACAGATACGCAGTATTTT
>16|TRBJ2-1|few|TRBV5-1|TRBD1
CASSLLGQGGYNEQFF
TGCGCCAGCAGCCTACTGGGACAGGGTGGCTACAATGAGCAGTTCTTC
>13|TRBJ2-5|many|TRBV3-1|-
CASSQVSKETQYF
TGTGCCAGCAGCCAAGTCAGTAAAGAGACCCAGTACTTC
>17|TRBJ1-4|many|TRBV4-3|TRBD1
CASSQGGTGLGNEKLFF
TGCGCCAGCAGCCAAGGGGGGACAGGTTTAGGGAATGAAAAACTGTTTTTT
>15|TRBJ2-2|-|TRBV6-5|TRBD1
CASSLGGAVTGELFF
TGTGCCAGCAGCTTAGGGGGCGCGGTGACCGGGGAGCTGTTTTTT
>12|TRBJ1-4|-|TRBV12-3/TRBV12-4|-
CASSSSVRKLFF
TGTGCCAGCAGTTCCTCCGTCCGAAAACTGTTTTTT
>15|TRBJ2-1|-|TRBV4-3|-
CASSQEGHSYNEQFF
TGCGCCAGCAGCCAAGAAGGTCACAGCTACAATGAGCAGTTCTTC
>16|TRBJ2-5|-|TRBV27|-
CASSPPGLRLVETQYF
TGTGCCAGCAGTCCCCCGGGACTCCGGCTGGTAGAGACCCAGTACTTC
>15|TRBJ1-2|-|TRBV4-3|-
CASSQDPRLGDGYTF
TGCGCCAGCAGCCAAGATCCGAGGTTAGGAGATGGCTACACCTTC
>17|TRBJ2-2|-|TRBV2|TRBD1
CASSPIGGPANTGELFF
TGTGCCAGCAGCCCAATAGGGGGCCCCGCGAACACCGGGGAGCTGTTTTTT
>15|TRBJ2-7|many|TRBV7-6|TRBD2
CASSLSGGGQYEQYF
TGTGCCAGCAGCTTATCCGGCGGGGGGCAGTACGAGCAGTACTTC
>16|TRBJ2-1|few|TRBV12-3/TRBV12-4|TRBD2
CASSSSGGASYNEQFF
TGTGCCAGCAGTTCTAGCGGGGGGGCCTCCTACAATGAGCAGTTCTTC
>15|TRBJ2-1|few|TRBV6-2/TRBV6-3|TRBD1
CASILPGQGRHEQFF
TGTGCCAGCATCTTACCGGGACAGGGGAGACATGAGCAGTTCTTC
>15|TRBJ2-1|-|TRBV19|-
CASSISGAPWDEQFF
TGTGCCAGTAGTATTTCGGGGGCTCCTTGGGATGAGCAGTTCTTC
>13|TRBJ2-5|-|TRBV20-1|-
CSAARDRQETQYF
TGCAGTGCGGCGCGGGACAGACAAGAGACCCAGTACTTC
>14|TRBJ2-1|-|TRBV29-1|TRBD1
CSAVAGQGGDEQFF
TGCAGCGCCGTAGCGGGACAGGGGGGCGATGAGCAGTTCTTC
>14|TRBJ1-1|-|TRBV4-2|-
CASRRDGGDTEAFF
TGTGCCAGCAGACGGGACGGGGGAGACACTGAAGCTTTCTTT
>13|TRBJ2-5|few|TRBV10-2|-
CASSAQGPETQYF
TGCGCCAGCAGTGCCCAGGGGCCAGAGACCCAGTACTTC
>14|TRBJ1-6|-|TRBV6-1|TRBD1
CASRGQGHNSPLHF
TGTGCCAGCAGGGGACAGGGCCATAATTCACCCCTCCACTTT
>13|TRBJ2-3|many|TRBV5-1|-
CASSLIGSDTQYF
TGCGCCAGCAGCTTGATAGGGTCCGATACGCAGTATTTT
>15|TRBJ2-3|few|TRBV5-1|TRBD2
CASSFLAGAQDTQYF
TGCGCCAGCAGCTTCCTAGCGGGGGCTCAAGATACGCAGTATTTT